The clone carrying this T cell receptor (beta chain) occurred a few times. This table comes from immunoSEQ multiplex PCR, and its TCRdb copy is limited to in-frame clones, with some not included. The sample yields around 1,000,000 clones, 70% to 85% seen once. The sample comes from a study of shared clonotypes between healthy human individuals. The CDR3 covers 14 residues. Trimming removed 4 bases from V and 3 bases from J, with 12 bases in between. The germline gives CDR1 SGHRS, CDR2 YFSETQ. The receptor's source is a man between 18 and 29 years old in good health. Some clones in this sample may be carry-over from other donors' samples. Specimen: memory CD4+ T cells from PBMCs. The subset was: CD45RA-negative fraction. The J gene is TRBJ2-3, the V gene TRBV5-1, with D hard to call. CDR3 residues: CASSPIQPTDTQYF. The CDR3 DNA sequence: TGCGCCAGCAGCCCGATCCAACCAACAGATACGCAGTATTTT.